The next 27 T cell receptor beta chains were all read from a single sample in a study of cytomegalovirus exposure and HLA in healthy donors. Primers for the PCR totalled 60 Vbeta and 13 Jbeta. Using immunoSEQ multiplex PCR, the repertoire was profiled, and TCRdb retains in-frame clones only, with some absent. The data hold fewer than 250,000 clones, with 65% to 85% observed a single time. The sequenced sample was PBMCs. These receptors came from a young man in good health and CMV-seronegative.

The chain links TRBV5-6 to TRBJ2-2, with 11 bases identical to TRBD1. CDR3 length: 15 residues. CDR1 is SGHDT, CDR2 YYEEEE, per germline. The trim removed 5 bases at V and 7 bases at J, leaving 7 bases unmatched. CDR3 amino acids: CASRRGQGAGGELFF. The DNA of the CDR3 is TGTGCCAGCAGAAGAGGACAGGGGGCGGGCGGGGAGCTGTTTTTT. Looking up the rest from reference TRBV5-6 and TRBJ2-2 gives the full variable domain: DAGVTQSPTHLIKTRGQQVTLRCSPKSGHDTVSWYQQALGQGPQFIFQYYEEEERQRGNFPDRFSGHQFPNYSSELNVNALLLGDSALYLCASRRGQGAGGELFFGEGSRLTVL.

The CDR3 protein is CSGRDSSNYGYTF. CDR3 DNA sequence: TGCAGCGGGAGGGACAGCTCTAACTATGGCTACACCTTC. This rearrangement joins TRBV29-1 to TRBJ1-2; TRBD1 matches at 7 bases. Germline V gives CDR1 SQVTM, CDR2 ANQGSEA. V trimming: 7 bases; J trimming: 0 bases; junction bases outside the gene matches: 5. The CDR3 is made up of 13 amino acids. The variable domain in full, completed from reference TRBV29-1 and TRBJ1-2, reads SAVISQKPSRDICQRGTSLTIQCQVDSQVTMMFWYRQQPGQSLTLIATANQGSEATYESGFVIDKFPISRPNLTFSTLTVSNMSPEDSSIYLCSGRDSSNYGYTFGSGTRLTVV.

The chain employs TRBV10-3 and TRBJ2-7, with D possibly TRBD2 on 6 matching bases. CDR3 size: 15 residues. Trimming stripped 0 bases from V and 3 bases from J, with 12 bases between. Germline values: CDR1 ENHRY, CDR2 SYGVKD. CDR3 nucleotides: TGTGCCATCAGTGAGTCATCTAGCGTGAACTACGAGCAGTACTTC. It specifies CAISESSSVNYEQYF.

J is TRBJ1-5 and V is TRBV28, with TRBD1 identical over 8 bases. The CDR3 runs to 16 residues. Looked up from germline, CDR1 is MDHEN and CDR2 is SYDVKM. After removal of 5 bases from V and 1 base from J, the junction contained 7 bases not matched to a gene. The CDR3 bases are TGTGCCAGCAGTAAGACAGGGGAGGGAAGCAATCAGCCCCAGCATTTT. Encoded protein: CASSKTGEGSNQPQHF.

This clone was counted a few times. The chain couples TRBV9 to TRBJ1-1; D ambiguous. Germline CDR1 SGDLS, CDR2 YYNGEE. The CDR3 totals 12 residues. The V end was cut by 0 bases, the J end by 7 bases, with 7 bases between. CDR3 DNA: TGTGCCAGCAGCGTAGGAGCGAATGAAGCTTTCTTT. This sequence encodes CASSVGANEAFF.

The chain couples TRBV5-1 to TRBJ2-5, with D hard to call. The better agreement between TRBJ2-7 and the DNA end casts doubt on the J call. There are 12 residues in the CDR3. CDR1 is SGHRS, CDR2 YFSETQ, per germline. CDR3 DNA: TGCGCCAGCAGCTTGGACCTCTACGAGCAGTACTTC. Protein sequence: CASSLDLYEQYF.

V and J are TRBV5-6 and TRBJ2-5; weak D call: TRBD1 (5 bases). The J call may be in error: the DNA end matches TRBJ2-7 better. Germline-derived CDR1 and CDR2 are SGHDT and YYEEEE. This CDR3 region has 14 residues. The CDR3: CASSLPTGTYEQYF. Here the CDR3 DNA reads TGTGCCAGCAGCTTACCCACAGGCACCTACGAGCAGTACTTC.

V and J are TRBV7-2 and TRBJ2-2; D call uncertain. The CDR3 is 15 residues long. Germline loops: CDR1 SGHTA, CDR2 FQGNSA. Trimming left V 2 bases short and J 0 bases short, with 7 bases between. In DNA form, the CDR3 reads TGTGCCAGCAGCTTATCACACGCGAACACCGGGGAGCTGTTTTTT. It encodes CASSLSHANTGELFF.

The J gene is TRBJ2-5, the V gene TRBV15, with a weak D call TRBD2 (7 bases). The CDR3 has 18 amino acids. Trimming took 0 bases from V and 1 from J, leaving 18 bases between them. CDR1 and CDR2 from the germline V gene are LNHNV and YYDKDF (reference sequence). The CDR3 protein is CATSRDPGAGAFQETQYF. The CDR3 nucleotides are TGTGCCACCAGCAGAGACCCTGGTGCGGGGGCGTTCCAAGAGACCCAGTACTTC.

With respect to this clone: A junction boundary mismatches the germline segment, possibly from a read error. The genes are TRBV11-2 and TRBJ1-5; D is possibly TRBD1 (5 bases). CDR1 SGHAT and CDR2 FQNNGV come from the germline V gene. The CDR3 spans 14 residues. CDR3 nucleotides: TGTGCCAGCAGCCTAGACGCAGGGTGGCAGCCCCAGCATTTT. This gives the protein CASSLDAGWQPQHF.

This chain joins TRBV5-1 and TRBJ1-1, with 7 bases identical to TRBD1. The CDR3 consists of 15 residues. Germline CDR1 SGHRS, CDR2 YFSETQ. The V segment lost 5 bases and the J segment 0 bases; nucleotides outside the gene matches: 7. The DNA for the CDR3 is TGCGCCAGCAGATCTACGACAGGGTTGAACACTGAAGCTTTCTTT. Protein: CASRSTTGLNTEAFF.

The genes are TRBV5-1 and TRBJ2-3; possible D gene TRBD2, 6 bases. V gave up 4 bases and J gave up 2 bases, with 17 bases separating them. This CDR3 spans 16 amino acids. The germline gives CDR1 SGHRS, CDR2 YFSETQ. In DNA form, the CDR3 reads TGCGCCAGCAGCCCCCGGGGCGGGGTAGCCACAGATACGCAGTATTTT. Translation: CASSPRGGVATDTQYF. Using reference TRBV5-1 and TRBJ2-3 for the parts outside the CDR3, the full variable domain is KAGVTQTPRYLIKTRGQQVTLSCSPISGHRSVSWYQQTPGQGLQFLFEYFSETQRNKGNFPGRFSGRQFSNSRSEMNVSTLELGDSALYLCASSPRGGVATDTQYFGPGTRLTVL.

The CDR3 region is CASSLIIQGATEAFF. The CDR3 nucleotides are TGTGCCAGCAGCTTGATTATACAGGGGGCAACTGAAGCTTTCTTT. V usage is TRBV5-6 and J usage is TRBJ1-1, with 9 bases matching TRBD1. The CDR3 loop spans 15 amino acids. The trim removed 1 base at V and 5 bases at J, leaving 6 bases unmatched. The germline CDR1 and CDR2 sequences are SGHDT and YYEEEE. Using reference TRBV5-6 and TRBJ1-1 for the parts outside the CDR3, the full variable domain is DAGVTQSPTHLIKTRGQQVTLRCSPKSGHDTVSWYQQALGQGPQFIFQYYEEEERQRGNFPDRFSGHQFPNYSSELNVNALLLGDSALYLCASSLIIQGATEAFFGQGTRLTVV.

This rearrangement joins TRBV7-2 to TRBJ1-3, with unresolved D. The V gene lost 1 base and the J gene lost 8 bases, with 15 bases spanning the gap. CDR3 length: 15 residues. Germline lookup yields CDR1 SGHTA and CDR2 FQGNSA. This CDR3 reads CASSLVLSGGDTIYF. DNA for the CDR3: TGTGCCAGCAGCTTAGTTCTATCAGGAGGAGACACCATATATTTT. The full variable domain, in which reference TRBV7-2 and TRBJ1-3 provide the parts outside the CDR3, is GAGVSQSPSNKVTEKGKDVELRCDPISGHTALYWYRQSLGQGLEFLIYFQGNSAPDKSGLPSDRFSAERTGGSVSTLTIQRTQQEDSAVYLCASSLVLSGGDTIYFGEGSWLTVV.

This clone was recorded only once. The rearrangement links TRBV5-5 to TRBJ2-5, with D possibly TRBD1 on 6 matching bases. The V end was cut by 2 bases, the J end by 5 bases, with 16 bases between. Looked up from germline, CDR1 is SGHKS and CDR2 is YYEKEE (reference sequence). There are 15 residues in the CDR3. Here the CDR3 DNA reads TGTGCCAGCAGCTTCCTCACAGGGTCCGGGGAGACCCAGTACTTC. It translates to CASSFLTGSGETQYF.

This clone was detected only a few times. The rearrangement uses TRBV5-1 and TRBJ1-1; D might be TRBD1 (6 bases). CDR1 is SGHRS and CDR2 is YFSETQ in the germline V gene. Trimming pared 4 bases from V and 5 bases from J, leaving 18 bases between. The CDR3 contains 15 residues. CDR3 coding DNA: TGCGCCAGCAGCGCCCGCGGGGGCGCGTATACTGAAGCTTTCTTT. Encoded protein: CASSARGGAYTEAFF.

The CDR3 region is CASSIGAGNGMNTEAFF. The DNA for the CDR3 is TGTGCCAGTAGTATAGGGGCAGGAAACGGGATGAACACTGAAGCTTTCTTT. The genes are TRBV19 and TRBJ1-1; D is uncertain. CDR1 LNHDA and CDR2 SQIVND come from the germline V gene (reference sequence). This CDR3 has 17 residues. V lost 1 base and J 0 bases, leaving 15 bases between the germline ends.

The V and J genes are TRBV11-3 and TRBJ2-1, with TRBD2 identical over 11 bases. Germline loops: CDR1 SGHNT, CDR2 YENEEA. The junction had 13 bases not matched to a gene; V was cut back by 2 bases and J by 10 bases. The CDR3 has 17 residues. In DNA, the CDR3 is TGTGCCAGCAGCTTAACACCCCTAGCGGGAGGTATCGGCGAGCAGTTCTTC. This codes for CASSLTPLAGGIGEQFF.

The CDR3 DNA is TGTGCCAGCAGTTTCCTGGGACTAGCGTTCCACCCCGAGACGGCCAAAAACATTCAGTACTTC. Amino acid sequence: CASSFLGLAFHPETAKNIQYF. The rearrangement uses TRBV28 and TRBJ2-4; 10 bases are a match to TRBD2. The ends lost 3 bases at V and 1 base at J; junction bases unmatched: 18. The CDR3 sequence is 21 residues long. The germline V gene has CDR1 MDHEN and CDR2 SYDVKM.

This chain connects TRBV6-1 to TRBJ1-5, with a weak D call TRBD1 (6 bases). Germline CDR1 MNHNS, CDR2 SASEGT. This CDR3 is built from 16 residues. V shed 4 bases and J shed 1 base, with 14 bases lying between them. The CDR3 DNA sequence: TGTGCCAGCAGTGGAAATCAGGGGTCGAGCAATCAGCCCCAGCATTTT. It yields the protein CASSGNQGSSNQPQHF.

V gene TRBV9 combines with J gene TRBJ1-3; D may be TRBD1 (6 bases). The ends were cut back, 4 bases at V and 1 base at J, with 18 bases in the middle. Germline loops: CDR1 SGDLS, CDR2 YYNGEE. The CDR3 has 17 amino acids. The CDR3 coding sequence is TGTGCCAGCAGCCACAACCGACAGGATTTGTCTGGAAACACCATATATTTT. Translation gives CASSHNRQDLSGNTIYF.

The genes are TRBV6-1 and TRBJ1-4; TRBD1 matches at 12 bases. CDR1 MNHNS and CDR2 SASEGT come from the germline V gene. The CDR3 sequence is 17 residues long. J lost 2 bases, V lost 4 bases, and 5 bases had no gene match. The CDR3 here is CASSVRDRGPTNEKLFF. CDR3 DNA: TGTGCCAGCAGTGTACGGGACAGGGGGCCCACTAATGAAAAACTGTTTTTT.

The CDR3 loop is CASSRLGGLEPQHF. The CDR3 DNA sequence: TGCGCCAGCAGCCGACTCGGGGGGCTTGAGCCCCAGCATTTT. This chain joins TRBV4-1 and TRBJ1-5; possible D gene TRBD1, 6 bases. Trimming took off 4 bases at V and 8 bases at J, with 15 bases between the two ends. Germline values: CDR1 MGHRA, CDR2 YSYEKL. The CDR3 length is 14 residues.

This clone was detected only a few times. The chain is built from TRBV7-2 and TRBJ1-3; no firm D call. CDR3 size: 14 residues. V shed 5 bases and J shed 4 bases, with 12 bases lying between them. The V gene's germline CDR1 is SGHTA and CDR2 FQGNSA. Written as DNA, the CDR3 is TGTGCCAGCAGCCCCCGGGGAGTCGGAAACACCATATATTTT. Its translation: CASSPRGVGNTIYF.

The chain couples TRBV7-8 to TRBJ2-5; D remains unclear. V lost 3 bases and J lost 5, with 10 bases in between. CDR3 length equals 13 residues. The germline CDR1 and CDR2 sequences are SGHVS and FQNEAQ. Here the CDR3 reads CASSFFSLETQYF. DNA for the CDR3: TGTGCCAGCAGCTTTTTTAGCCTTGAGACCCAGTACTTC. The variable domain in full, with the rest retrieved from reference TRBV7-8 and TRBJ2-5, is GAGVSQSPRYKVAKRGQDVALRCDPISGHVSLFWYQQALGQGPEFLTYFQNEAQLDKSGLPSDRFFAERPEGSVSTLKIQRTQQEDSAVYLCASSFFSLETQYFGPGTRLLVL.

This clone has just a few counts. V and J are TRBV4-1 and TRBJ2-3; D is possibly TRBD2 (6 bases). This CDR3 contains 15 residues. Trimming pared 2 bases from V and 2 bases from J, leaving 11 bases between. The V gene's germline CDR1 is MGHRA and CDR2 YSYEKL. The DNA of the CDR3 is TGCGCCAGCAGCCAAAAGGAGGGTCACACAGATACGCAGTATTTT. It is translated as CASSQKEGHTDTQYF.

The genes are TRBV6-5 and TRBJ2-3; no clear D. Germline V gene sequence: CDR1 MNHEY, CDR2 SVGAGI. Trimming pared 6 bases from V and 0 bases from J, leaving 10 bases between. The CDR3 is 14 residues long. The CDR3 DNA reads TGTGCCAGCAGCCACGAAAGCAGCACAGATACGCAGTATTTT. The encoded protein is CASSHESSTDTQYF.